This T cell receptor beta chain comes out of a study of blood T cell repertoires in COVID-19. The CDR3 totals 13 residues. Looked up from germline, CDR1 is SQVTM and CDR2 is ANQGSEA. With 6 bases removed from V and 0 bases from J, the gap between germline ends came to 12 bases. Study members were between about 18 and 100 years old and lived in 20 to 30 US regions. Self-reported history from a screening survey and questionnaire set each donor's cohort. The data were produced by immunoSEQ multiplex PCR, yet TCRdb's version contains in-frame clones alone and is incomplete. The profile covers about 240,000 clones, with more than 85% appearing a single time and around 4% taken by the ten largest.

V gene TRBV29-1 combines with J gene TRBJ2-7; possible D gene TRBD2, 5 bases. The receptor comes from a woman in her thirties who had recovered from COVID-19. What was sequenced was PBMCs or T cells enriched from blood (not recorded which). This CDR3 reads CSVGRTGSYEQYF. The CDR3 DNA is TGCAGCGTGGGTAGGACTGGCTCCTACGAGCAGTACTTC.